Listed below are T cell receptor beta chains from one sample, sequenced in a study of blood T cell repertoires in COVID-19. The method was immunoSEQ multiplex PCR; TCRdb's version includes in-frame clones alone and lacks a portion of them. The table shows fewer than 250,000 clones, with about 83% occurring only once. Specimen: peripheral blood. The receptors here all came from a woman in her 50s with acute or convalescent COVID-19. Both conserved end residues are part of each CDR3. D genes are given only for firm matches. Some rows have no size entry. The others give once, few or many, or a class for an expanded clone.

clone_size | d_call | j_call | v_call | cdr3_aa | cdr3_nt
- | - | TRBJ2-3 | TRBV20-1 | CSASKGSDTQYF | TGCAGTGCTAGTAAGGGGTCCGATACGCAGTATTTT
few | - | TRBJ2-7 | TRBV19 | CASSGSNAGEQYF | TGTGCCAGTAGTGGATCAAATGCGGGCGAGCAGTACTTC
- | TRBD1 | TRBJ2-6 | TRBV7-3 | CASRTGQGTGANVLTF | TGTGCCAGCAGGACCGGACAGGGAACTGGGGCCAACGTCCTGACTTTC
few | - | TRBJ2-2 | TRBV2 | CASRMSGGAGELFF | TGTGCCAGCAGGATGTCCGGGGGTGCCGGGGAGCTGTTTTTT
- | TRBD1 | TRBJ1-5 | TRBV28 | CASGALPGQGVQQPQHF | TGTGCCAGCGGGGCCTTACCGGGACAGGGTGTCCAGCAGCCCCAGCATTTT
- | - | TRBJ2-5 | TRBV7-2 | CASSLGLASETQYF | TGTGCCAGCAGCTTAGGGCTAGCGAGTGAGACCCAGTACTTC
- | - | TRBJ1-5 | TRBV24-1 | CATSGRGVDQPQHF | TGTGCCACCAGTGGCAGGGGAGTTGATCAGCCCCAGCATTTT
- | - | TRBJ2-1 | TRBV27 | CASSLGGHPSYNEQFF | TGTGCCAGCAGTTTAGGGGGACACCCCTCCTACAATGAGCAGTTCTTC
few | TRBD1 | TRBJ1-5 | TRBV19 | CASSARDRNRLSGNQPQHF | TGTGCCAGTAGTGCCCGGGACAGGAACCGCCTGAGTGGCAATCAGCCCCAGCATTTT
- | TRBD2 | TRBJ2-1 | TRBV20-1 | CSVPAGDEQFF | TGCAGCGTACCCGCGGGGGATGAGCAGTTCTTC
- | TRBD2 | TRBJ2-5 | TRBV2 | CASSETGGQETQYF | TGTGCCAGCAGTGAGACGGGAGGCCAAGAGACCCAGTACTTC
- | - | TRBJ1-1 | TRBV5-1 | CASKLGGGNTEAFF | TGCGCCAGCAAGCTCGGGGGTGGGAACACTGAAGCTTTCTTT
- | - | TRBJ2-7 | TRBV6-5 | CASSSKAGPTYEQYF | TGTGCCAGCAGTTCTAAGGCGGGCCCAACCTACGAGCAGTACTTC
- | - | TRBJ1-1 | TRBV7-9 | CASSSQDRNTEAFF | TGTGCCAGCAGCTCTCAGGACAGGAACACTGAAGCTTTCTTT
- | - | TRBJ2-1 | TRBV27 | CASSLGAGYNEQFF | TGTGCCAGCAGTTTAGGGGCTGGCTACAATGAGCAGTTCTTC
- | TRBD1 | TRBJ2-2 | TRBV11-2 | CASSTDRGDTGELFF | TGTGCCAGCAGCACTGACAGGGGAGATACCGGGGAGCTGTTTTTT
- | TRBD1 | TRBJ2-7 | TRBV28 | CASRRPWDRYEQYF | TGTGCCAGCAGACGACCCTGGGACAGATACGAGCAGTACTTC
few | - | TRBJ1-2 | TRBV28 | CASSGSGGFGAYGYTF | TGTGCCAGCAGTGGCTCTGGGGGGTTTGGAGCATATGGCTACACCTTC
- | TRBD2 | TRBJ2-1 | TRBV6-2/TRBV6-3 | CASSSLGSGSTNEQFF | TGTGCCAGCAGTTCTCTCGGGAGCGGGAGTACTAATGAGCAGTTCTTC
- | TRBD2 | TRBJ2-7 | TRBV5-1 | CASSLVLAGGNSYEQYF | TGCGCCAGCAGCTTGGTACTAGCGGGAGGGAACTCCTACGAGCAGTACTTC
- | - | TRBJ2-7 | TRBV18 | CASSPPGRDKTPKTASYEQYF | TGTGCCAGCTCACCACCGGGGAGGGACAAAACACCAAAAACGGCTTCATACGAGCAGTACTTC
once | - | TRBJ2-7 | TRBV7-2 | CASSISGGWSSYEQYF | TGTGCCAGCAGCATATCGGGCGGGTGGTCATCCTACGAGCAGTACTTC
- | - | TRBJ1-3 | TRBV6-5 | CASSYSRQASGNTIYF | TGTGCCAGCAGTTACTCCCGACAGGCCTCTGGAAACACCATATATTTT
- | TRBD2 | TRBJ2-3 | TRBV3-1/TRBV3-2 | CASSYLGLAGGSQADTQYF | TGTGCCAGCAGCTACCTCGGACTAGCGGGAGGCTCACAGGCAGATACGCAGTATTTT
- | - | TRBJ2-7 | TRBV11-2 | CASSLDLAGQIYEQYF | TGTGCCAGCAGCTTAGATCTGGCGGGACAGATATACGAGCAGTACTTC
- | TRBD1 | TRBJ2-2 | TRBV27 | CASSPGTGDTGELFF | TGTGCCAGCAGTCCTGGGACAGGGGACACCGGGGAGCTGTTTTTT
- | TRBD2 | TRBJ2-1 | TRBV6-5 | CASSYSTSGRSEQFF | TGTGCCAGCAGTTACTCGACTAGCGGGAGATCTGAGCAGTTCTTC
once | - | TRBJ1-5 | TRBV5-6 | CASSLVGREDQPQHF | TGTGCCAGCAGCTTGGTTGGCAGGGAAGATCAGCCCCAGCATTTT
once | - | TRBJ1-2 | TRBV6-1 | CASSEAGQLGYTF | TGTGCCAGCAGTGAAGCCGGACAGCTTGGCTACACCTTC
- | - | TRBJ2-7 | TRBV27 | CASSLAGREQYF | TGTGCCAGCAGTTTAGCAGGGCGCGAGCAGTACTTC
once | TRBD1 | TRBJ2-7 | TRBV9 | CASSARGTGSSYEQYF | TGTGCCAGCAGCGCCCGGGGGACAGGGAGCTCCTACGAGCAGTACTTC
- | - | TRBJ1-4 | TRBV2 | CATQGDGEKLFF | TGTGCCACACAGGGTGATGGCGAAAAACTGTTTTTT
- | - | TRBJ2-3 | TRBV7-9 | CASSTTRVNVLAPTSTDTQYF | TGTGCCAGCAGCACGACTAGGGTTAATGTACTAGCACCGACTAGCACAGATACGCAGTATTTT
- | - | TRBJ2-4 | TRBV2 | CASSPLGQKNIQYF | TGTGCCAGCAGTCCCCTCGGACAGAAAAACATTCAGTACTTC
once | - | TRBJ1-1 | TRBV18 | CASSQNRETEAFF | TGTGCCAGCTCTCAGAACCGTGAAACTGAAGCTTTCTTT
- | TRBD1 | TRBJ1-2 | TRBV5-6 | CASSSRQGLYGYTF | TGTGCCAGCAGCTCGAGACAGGGACTCTATGGCTACACCTTC
- | - | TRBJ2-3 | TRBV30 | CAWSVGQFPDTQYF | TGTGCCTGGAGTGTCGGACAGTTCCCAGATACGCAGTATTTT
- | - | TRBJ2-3 | TRBV15 | CATSRFSSGNTDTQYF | TGTGCCACCAGCAGATTCAGCAGCGGTAACACAGATACGCAGTATTTT
- | - | TRBJ2-7 | TRBV18 | CASSPPTLSNEQYF | TGTGCCAGCTCACCACCGACACTGAGCAACGAGCAGTACTTC
- | TRBD2 | TRBJ2-1 | TRBV5-1 | CASSLVPAGGNNEQFF | TGCGCCAGCAGCTTGGTCCCAGCGGGAGGGAACAATGAGCAGTTCTTC
- | - | TRBJ2-7 | TRBV7-2 | CASSFQGTTYGEQYF | TGTGCCAGCAGCTTCCAGGGGACGACGTATGGCGAGCAGTACTTC
- | TRBD2 | TRBJ2-5 | TRBV5-1 | CASSLSGRAQETQYF | TGCGCCAGCAGCTTGAGCGGGAGGGCCCAAGAGACCCAGTACTTC
once | - | TRBJ2-6 | TRBV6-1 | CASSERTALAGANVLTF | TGTGCCAGCAGTGAAAGGACAGCCCTTGCTGGGGCCAACGTCCTGACTTTC
once | - | TRBJ2-2 | TRBV6-2/TRBV6-3 | CASSFLFRNTGELFF | TGTGCCAGCAGTTTCCTGTTTAGGAACACCGGGGAGCTGTTTTTT
few | - | TRBJ2-2 | TRBV2 | CASSEIWQGWNTGELFF | TGTGCCAGCAGTGAAATATGGCAGGGGTGGAACACCGGGGAGCTGTTTTTT
- | - | TRBJ2-5 | TRBV21-1 | CASSKVHLDIQETQYF | TGTGCCAGCAGCAAAGTGCACTTAGACATCCAAGAGACCCAGTACTTC